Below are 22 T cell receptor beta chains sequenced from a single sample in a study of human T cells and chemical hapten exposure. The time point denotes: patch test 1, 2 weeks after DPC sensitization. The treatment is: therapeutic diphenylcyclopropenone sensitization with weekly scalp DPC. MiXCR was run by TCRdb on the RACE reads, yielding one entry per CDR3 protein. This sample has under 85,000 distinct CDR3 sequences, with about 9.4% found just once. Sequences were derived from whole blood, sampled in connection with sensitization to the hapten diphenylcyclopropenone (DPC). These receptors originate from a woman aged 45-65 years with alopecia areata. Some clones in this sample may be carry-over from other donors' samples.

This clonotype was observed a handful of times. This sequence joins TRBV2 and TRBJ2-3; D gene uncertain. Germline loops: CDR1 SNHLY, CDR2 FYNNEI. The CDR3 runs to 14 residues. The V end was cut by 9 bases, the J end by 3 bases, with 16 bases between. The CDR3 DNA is TGTGCCAGAAACCCCAGCACGAGTACAGATACGCAGTATTTT. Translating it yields CARNPSTSTDTQYF.

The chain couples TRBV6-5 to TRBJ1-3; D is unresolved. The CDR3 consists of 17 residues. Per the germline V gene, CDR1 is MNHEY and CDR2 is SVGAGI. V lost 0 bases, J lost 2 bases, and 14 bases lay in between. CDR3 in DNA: TGTGCCAGCAGTTACTCGAGCACTTTGGGGACTGGAAACACCATATATTTT. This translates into CASSYSSTLGTGNTIYF.

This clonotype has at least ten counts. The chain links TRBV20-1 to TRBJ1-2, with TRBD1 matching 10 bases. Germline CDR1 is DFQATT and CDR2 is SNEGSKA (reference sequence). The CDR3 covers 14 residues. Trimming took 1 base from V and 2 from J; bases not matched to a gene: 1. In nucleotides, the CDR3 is TGCAGTGCTAGAGGGGACAGGGGAAACTATGGCTACACCTTC. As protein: CSARGDRGNYGYTF.

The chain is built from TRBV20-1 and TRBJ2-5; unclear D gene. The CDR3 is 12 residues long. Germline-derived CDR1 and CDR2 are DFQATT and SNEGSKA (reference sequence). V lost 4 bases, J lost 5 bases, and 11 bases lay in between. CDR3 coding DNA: TGCAGTGCTAAGGCCTACGGCGAGACCCAGTACTTC. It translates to CSAKAYGETQYF.

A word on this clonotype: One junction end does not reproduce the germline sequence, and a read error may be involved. CDR3 protein: CASSPTGEADTRYF. CDR3 bases: TGCGCCAGCAGTCCGACAGGGGAGGCAGATACGCGGTATTTT. The genes are TRBV10-2 and TRBJ2-3; 8 bases match TRBD1. In germline, CDR1 is WSHSY, CDR2 SAAADI. This CDR3 has 14 amino acids.

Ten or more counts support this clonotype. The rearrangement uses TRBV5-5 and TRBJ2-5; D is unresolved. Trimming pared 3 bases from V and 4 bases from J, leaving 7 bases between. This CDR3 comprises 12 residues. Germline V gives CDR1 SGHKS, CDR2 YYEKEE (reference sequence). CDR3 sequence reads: CASSSGGETQYF. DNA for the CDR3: TGTGCCAGCAGCTCCGGCGGAGAGACCCAGTACTTC.

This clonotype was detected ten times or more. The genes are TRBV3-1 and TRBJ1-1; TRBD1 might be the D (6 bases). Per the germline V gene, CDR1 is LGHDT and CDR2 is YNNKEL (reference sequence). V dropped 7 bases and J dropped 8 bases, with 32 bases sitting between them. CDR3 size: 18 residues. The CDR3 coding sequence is TGTGCCAGCACCGAGAGGAGCAGGGGTATACAAGCCCTAGGGGAAGCTTTCTTT. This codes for CASTERSRGIQALGEAFF.

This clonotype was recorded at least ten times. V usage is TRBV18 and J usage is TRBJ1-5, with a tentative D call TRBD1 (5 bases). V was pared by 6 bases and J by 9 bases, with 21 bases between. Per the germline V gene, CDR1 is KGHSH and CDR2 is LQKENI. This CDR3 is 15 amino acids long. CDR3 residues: CASSHNGGFSVPQHF. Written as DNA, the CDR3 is TGTGCCAGCTCTCACAATGGGGGGTTTTCGGTGCCCCAGCATTTT.

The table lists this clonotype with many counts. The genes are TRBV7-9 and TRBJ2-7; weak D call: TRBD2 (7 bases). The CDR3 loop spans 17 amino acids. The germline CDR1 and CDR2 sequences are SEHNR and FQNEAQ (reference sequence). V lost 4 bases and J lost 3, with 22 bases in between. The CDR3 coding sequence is TGTGCCAGCAGCTCCCAACTAGCGCCCAGGGGCCACTACGAGCAGTACTTC. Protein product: CASSSQLAPRGHYEQYF.

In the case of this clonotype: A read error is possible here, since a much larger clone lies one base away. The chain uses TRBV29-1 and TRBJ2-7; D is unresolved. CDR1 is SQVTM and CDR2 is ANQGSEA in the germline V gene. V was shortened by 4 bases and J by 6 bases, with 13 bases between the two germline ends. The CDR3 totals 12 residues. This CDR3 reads CSVAPGPCEQYF. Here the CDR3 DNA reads TGCAGCGTTGCTCCGGGCCCGTGCGAGCAGTACTTC.

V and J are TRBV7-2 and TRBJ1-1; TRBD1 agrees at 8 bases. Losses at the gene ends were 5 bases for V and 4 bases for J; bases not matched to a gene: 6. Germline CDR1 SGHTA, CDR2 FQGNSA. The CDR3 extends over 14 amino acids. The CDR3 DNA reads TGTGCCAGCAGCCCTCAGGGGGCGGTCACTGAAGCTTTCTTT. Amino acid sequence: CASSPQGAVTEAFF.

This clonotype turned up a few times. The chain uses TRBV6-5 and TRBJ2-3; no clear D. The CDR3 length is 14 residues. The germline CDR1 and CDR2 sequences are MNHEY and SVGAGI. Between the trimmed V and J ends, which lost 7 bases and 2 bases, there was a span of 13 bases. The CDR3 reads CASTHPHFTDTQYF. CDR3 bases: TGTGCCAGCACTCACCCCCACTTCACAGATACGCAGTATTTT.

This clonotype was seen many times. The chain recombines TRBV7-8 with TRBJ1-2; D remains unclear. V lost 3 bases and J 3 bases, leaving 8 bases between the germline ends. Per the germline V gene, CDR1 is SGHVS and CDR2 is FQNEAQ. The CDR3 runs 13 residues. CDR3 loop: CASSFEGDYGYTF. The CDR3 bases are TGTGCCAGCAGCTTCGAGGGCGACTATGGCTACACCTTC. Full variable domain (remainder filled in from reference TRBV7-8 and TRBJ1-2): GAGVSQSPRYKVAKRGQDVALRCDPISGHVSLFWYQQALGQGPEFLTYFQNEAQLDKSGLPSDRFFAERPEGSVSTLKIQRTQQEDSAVYLCASSFEGDYGYTFGSGTRLTVV.

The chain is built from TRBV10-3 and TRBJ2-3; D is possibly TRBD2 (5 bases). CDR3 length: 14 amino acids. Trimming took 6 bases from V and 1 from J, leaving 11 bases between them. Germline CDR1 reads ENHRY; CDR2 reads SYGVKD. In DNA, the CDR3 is TGTGCCATCAGAGAGGTGGGAGGCACAGATACGCAGTATTTT. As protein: CAIREVGGTDTQYF.

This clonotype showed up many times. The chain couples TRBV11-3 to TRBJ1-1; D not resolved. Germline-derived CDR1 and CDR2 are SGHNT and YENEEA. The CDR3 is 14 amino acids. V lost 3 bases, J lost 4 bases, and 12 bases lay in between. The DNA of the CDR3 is TGTGCCAGCAGCTTTCGAGGTTTGGGCACTGAAGCTTTCTTT. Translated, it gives CASSFRGLGTEAFF.

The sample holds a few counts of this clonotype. CDR3 DNA: TGTGCCAGAAGGGACAGGATAAGGGGCTACACCTTC. Its protein product is CARRDRIRGYTF. The rearrangement uses TRBV30 and TRBJ1-2, with TRBD1 identical over 8 bases. The CDR3 is 12 amino acids. V shed 8 bases, J shed 8 bases, and the junction held 10 bases outside the gene matches. From germline, CDR1 is GTSNPN and CDR2 SVGIG (reference sequence). Looking up the rest from reference TRBV30 and TRBJ1-2 gives the full variable domain: SQTIHQWPATLVQPVGSPLSLECTVEGTSNPNLYWYRQAAGRGLQLLFYSVGIGQISSEVPQNLSASRPQDRQFILSSKKLLLSDSGFYLCARRDRIRGYTFGSGTRLTVV.

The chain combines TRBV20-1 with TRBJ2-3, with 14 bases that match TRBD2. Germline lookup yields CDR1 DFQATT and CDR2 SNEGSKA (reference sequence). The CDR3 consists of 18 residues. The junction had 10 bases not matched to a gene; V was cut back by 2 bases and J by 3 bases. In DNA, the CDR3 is TGCAGTGCTAGATCTGGACTAGCGGGAGGTCGTGTAACAGATACGCAGTATTTT. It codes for CSARSGLAGGRVTDTQYF.

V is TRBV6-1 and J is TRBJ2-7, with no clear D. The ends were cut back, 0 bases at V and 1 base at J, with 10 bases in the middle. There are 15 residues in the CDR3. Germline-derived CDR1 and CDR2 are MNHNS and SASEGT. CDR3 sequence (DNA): TGTGCCAGCAGTGAAGCTTCGGGCCTGTCCTACGAGCAGTACTTC. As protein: CASSEASGLSYEQYF.

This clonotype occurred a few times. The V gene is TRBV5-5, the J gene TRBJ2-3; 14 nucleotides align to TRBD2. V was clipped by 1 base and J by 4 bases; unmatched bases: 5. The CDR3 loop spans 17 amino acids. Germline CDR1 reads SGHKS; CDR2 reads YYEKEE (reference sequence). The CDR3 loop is CASSLTGTSGSSDTQYF. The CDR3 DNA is TGTGCCAGCAGCTTGACGGGGACTAGCGGGAGCTCAGATACGCAGTATTTT.

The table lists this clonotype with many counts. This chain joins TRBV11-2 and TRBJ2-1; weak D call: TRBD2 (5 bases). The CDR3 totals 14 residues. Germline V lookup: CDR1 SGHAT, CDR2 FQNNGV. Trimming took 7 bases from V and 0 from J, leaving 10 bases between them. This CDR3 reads CASIASHSYNEQFF. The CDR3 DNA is TGTGCCAGCATCGCTAGCCACTCCTACAATGAGCAGTTCTTC.

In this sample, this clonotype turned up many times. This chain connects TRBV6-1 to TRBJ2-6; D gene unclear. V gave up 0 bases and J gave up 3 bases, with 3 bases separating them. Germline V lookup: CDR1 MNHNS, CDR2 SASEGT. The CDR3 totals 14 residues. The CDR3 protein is CASSEALGANVLTF. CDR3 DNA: TGTGCCAGCAGTGAAGCACTTGGGGCCAACGTCCTGACTTTC.

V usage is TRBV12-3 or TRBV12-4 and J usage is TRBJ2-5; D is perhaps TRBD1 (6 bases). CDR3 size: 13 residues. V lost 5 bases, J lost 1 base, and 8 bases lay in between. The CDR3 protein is CASSRDTQETQYF. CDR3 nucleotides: TGTGCCAGCAGTCGGGACACCCAAGAGACCCAGTACTTC.